These 15 T cell receptor beta chains came from one sample sequenced in a study of cytomegalovirus exposure and HLA in healthy donors. PCR involved 60 Vbeta and 13 Jbeta primers. The data were produced by immunoSEQ multiplex PCR, yet TCRdb's version contains in-frame clones alone and is incomplete. The sample yields 150,000 to 200,000 clones, around 81% seen once. The source material was PBMCs. Every receptor here comes from a man between 18 and 29 years old in good health and CMV-seronegative.

The chain recombines TRBV7-3 with TRBJ2-2, with D perhaps matching TRBD2 (6 bases). Trimming shortened V by 5 bases and J by 2 bases, and 15 bases separated the two germline ends. CDR3 length equals 16 residues. Germline V gene lookup returns CDR1 SGHTA and CDR2 FQGTGA. CDR3 in amino acids: CASSPTLAINTGELFF. CDR3 coding DNA: TGTGCCAGCAGCCCGACCCTAGCGATCAACACCGGGGAGCTGTTTTTT.

This chain links TRBV4-1 with TRBJ2-2; TRBD1 is a possible D gene (6 bases). V lost 2 bases, J lost 2 bases, and 12 bases lay in between. Germline lookup yields CDR1 MGHRA and CDR2 YSYEKL. CDR3 length: 16 residues. In nucleotides, the CDR3 is TGCGCCAGCAGCCAATCCGGGACAATTAACACCGGGGAGCTGTTTTTT. Its translation: CASSQSGTINTGELFF.

In nucleotides, the CDR3 is TGTGCCATCAGTGACACGAGAGAGACCCAGTACTTC. This encodes CAISDTRETQYF. The chain carries TRBV10-3 and TRBJ2-5; unclear D gene. Germline CDR1 ENHRY, CDR2 SYGVKD. This CDR3 spans 12 amino acids. Trimming pared 3 bases from V and 4 bases from J, leaving 6 bases between.

The rearrangement uses TRBV18 and TRBJ1-5; the D gene is possibly TRBD1 (6 bases). Between the trimmed V and J ends, which lost 3 bases and 3 bases, there was a span of 12 bases. CDR1 is KGHSH and CDR2 is LQKENI in the germline V gene. The CDR3 consists of 15 residues. The CDR3 DNA reads as TGTGCCAGCTCACCTCATCCAGGGGACAATCAGCCCCAGCATTTT. It codes for CASSPHPGDNQPQHF.

The gene calls are TRBV25-1 and TRBJ2-5; TRBD2 matches 11 bases. The CDR3 loop spans 15 amino acids. V lost 8 bases and J lost 4; bases outside the gene matches: 9. Germline-derived CDR1 and CDR2 are MGHDK and SYGVNS. The CDR3 reads CASSLAGGIVETQYF. The CDR3 DNA is TGTGCCAGCTCTCTAGCGGGGGGAATTGTAGAGACCCAGTACTTC.

The chain uses TRBV5-6 and TRBJ2-5, with 7 bases aligning to TRBD1. Germline CDR1 and CDR2: SGHDT and YYEEEE. V lost 3 bases, J lost 3 bases, and 2 bases stayed unmatched. The CDR3 totals 13 residues. The CDR3 sequence is CASSWDRKETQYF. CDR3 nucleotides: TGTGCCAGCAGCTGGGACAGAAAAGAGACCCAGTACTTC.

The V and J genes are TRBV11-2 and TRBJ2-7, with D possibly matching TRBD1 (8 bases). Germline lookup yields CDR1 SGHAT and CDR2 FQNNGV. The CDR3 is made up of 16 amino acids. V was cut by 5 bases and J by 0 bases, with 17 bases left in between. CDR3 region: CASSRYRGGLSYEQYF. In DNA, the CDR3 is TGTGCCAGCAGCCGCTACAGGGGGGGACTCTCCTACGAGCAGTACTTC.

The V gene is TRBV28, the J gene TRBJ1-3, with D possibly being TRBD1 (6 bases). V was clipped by 4 bases and J by 4 bases, with 17 bases between them. This CDR3 comprises 16 residues. CDR1 MDHEN and CDR2 SYDVKM come from the germline V gene. The CDR3 spells CASSSQGTDSGNTIYF. CDR3 in DNA: TGTGCCAGCAGTTCCCAGGGGACGGATTCCGGAAACACCATATATTTT.

The genes are TRBV10-3 and TRBJ2-7, with a possible D match to TRBD2 (6 bases). V was trimmed by 8 bases and J by 4 bases, leaving 18 bases between them. The length of the CDR3 is 14 residues. Germline CDR1 is ENHRY and CDR2 is SYGVKD. The CDR3 DNA sequence: TGTGCCATCGGGGCTAGCGCCACGGGGTACGAGCAGTACTTC. Translation gives CAIGASATGYEQYF.

This chain joins TRBV19 and TRBJ1-3; no clear D. Germline assignment: CDR1 LNHDA and CDR2 SQIVND (reference sequence). Trimming took 1 base from V and 2 from J, leaving 6 bases between them. The CDR3 covers 14 residues. The CDR3 DNA reads as TGTGCCAGTAGTATAGTGACTACTGGAAACACCATATATTTT. This gives the protein CASSIVTTGNTIYF.

This clone was recorded only once. Other DNA sequences from this sample encode an identical CDR3 as well. This chain uses TRBV29-1 with TRBJ2-7, with 9 bases that match TRBD1. Looked up from germline, CDR1 is SQVTM and CDR2 is ANQGSEA. This CDR3 region has 12 residues. The ends lost 7 bases at V and 4 bases at J; junction bases unmatched: 5. CDR3 sequence reads: CSGGQGRYEQYF. The CDR3 nucleotides are TGCAGCGGTGGACAGGGGAGATACGAGCAGTACTTC.

The J gene is TRBJ1-2, the V gene TRBV9; the D gene is possibly TRBD1 (6 bases). CDR3 size: 16 residues. Trimming cost V 0 bases and J 1 base, with 13 bases left between them. CDR1 is SGDLS, CDR2 YYNGEE, per germline. The CDR3 spells CASSVGGGFVNYGYTF. The CDR3 DNA is TGTGCCAGCAGCGTAGGAGGGGGTTTCGTTAACTATGGCTACACCTTC. The full variable domain, in which reference TRBV9 and TRBJ1-2 provide the parts outside the CDR3, is DSGVTQTPKHLITATGQRVTLRCSPRSGDLSVYWYQQSLDQGLQFLIQYYNGEERAKGNILERFSAQQFPDLHSELNLSSLELGDSALYFCASSVGGGFVNYGYTFGSGTRLTVV.

This sequence joins TRBV7-2 and TRBJ2-1; 9 positions agree with TRBD2. The CDR3 is made up of 15 amino acids. Germline CDR1 and CDR2: SGHTA and FQGNSA. V dropped 3 bases and J dropped 8; count of bases not matched to a gene: 8. The CDR3 sequence is CASSFSAGGLYEQFF. The CDR3 DNA follows: TGTGCCAGCAGCTTTAGCGCGGGGGGGCTCTATGAGCAGTTCTTC.

V gene TRBV5-6 combines with J gene TRBJ2-1, with D maybe TRBD1 (7 bases). CDR3 size: 14 residues. V lost 2 bases to trimming and J lost 7 bases, with 13 bases between them. CDR1 and CDR2 from the germline V gene are SGHDT and YYEEEE. As DNA, the CDR3 is TGTGCCAGCAGCTTCCAGGGGGACTTTAATGAGCAGTTCTTC. Encoded protein: CASSFQGDFNEQFF.

The genes are TRBV7-3 and TRBJ2-7, with 12 bases fitting TRBD2. There are 17 residues in the CDR3. V dropped 5 bases and J dropped 1; count of bases not matched to a gene: 9. Germline loops: CDR1 SGHTA, CDR2 FQGTGA. Here the CDR3 DNA reads TGTGCCAGCAGCCCGGGACTAGCGGGTCTATCTTCCTACGAGCAGTACTTC. This encodes CASSPGLAGLSSYEQYF.